This entry describes one TCR beta chain. Its cognate antigen is unknown. The sample belongs to a study of STAT5B mutations in CD4+ large granular lymphocyte leukemia. Notes on the study in general: Compared with healthy controls (2/35), patient top clones favored TRBV06 (8/27). Approximately 25% of private leukemic clonotypes occurred rarely in other patients' non-leukemic repertoires.

The CDR3 consists of 13 residues. Germline V gives CDR1 MNHEY, CDR2 SVGAGI. Trimming removed 5 bases from V and 0 bases from J, with 5 bases in between. Clones were sequenced by immunoSEQ multiplex PCR, and TCRdb holds only the in-frame ones, with some missing. The sample shows tens of thousands of clones, roughly 76% of them seen only once. Sequenced: CD4+ T cells from blood buffy coats. The chain joins TRBV6-5 to TRBJ1-5; D remains unclear. This clonotype was obtained from a human donor in good health. CDR3 nucleotides: TGTGCCAGCAGTCTGAATAGCAATCAGCCCCAGCATTTT. This encodes CASSLNSNQPQHF.